The source of this T cell receptor (beta chain) is a study of T cells after yellow fever vaccination. Study-level results: A weaker but faster secondary response was observed, peaking on day 5 versus 15. A large majority of primary-vaccination clones showed up again after the booster (approximately 95% CD4, 85% to 90% CD8). It was a small share of clonotypes that appeared in both CD4 and CD8 compartments.

This clonotype was found many times. As yet, its antigen is unknown. The CDR3 is 14 amino acids. Trimming shortened V by 4 bases and J by 0 bases, and 12 bases separated the two germline ends. Germline V gene sequence: CDR1 DFQATT, CDR2 SNEGSKA (reference sequence). TCRdb recomputed calls from the 5' RACE reads with MiXCR, one row per CDR3 protein. The data contain around 250,000 distinct CDR3 sequences, about 5% of them singletons. The starting material was CD4+ T cells sorted from PBMCs, obtained on the day of the yellow fever booster vaccination. The clonotype comes from a man between 18 and 35 years old who received the YFV17D yellow fever vaccine. This chain connects TRBV20-1 to TRBJ1-1; D gene unclear. In DNA, the CDR3 is TGCAGTGCTACGGTGGGCGGCATGAACACTGAAGCTTTCTTT. This codes for CSATVGGMNTEAFF.